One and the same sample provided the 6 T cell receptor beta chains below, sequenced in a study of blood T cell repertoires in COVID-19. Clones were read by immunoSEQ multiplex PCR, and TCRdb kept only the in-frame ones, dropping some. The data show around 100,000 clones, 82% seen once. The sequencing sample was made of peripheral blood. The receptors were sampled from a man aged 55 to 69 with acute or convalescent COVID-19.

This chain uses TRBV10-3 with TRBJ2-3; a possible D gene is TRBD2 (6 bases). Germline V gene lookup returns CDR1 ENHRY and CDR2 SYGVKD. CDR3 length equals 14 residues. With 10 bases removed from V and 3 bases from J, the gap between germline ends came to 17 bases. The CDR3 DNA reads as TGTGCCACGGAGGAGGGTGGTTGGACAGATACGCAGTATTTT. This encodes CATEEGGWTDTQYF.

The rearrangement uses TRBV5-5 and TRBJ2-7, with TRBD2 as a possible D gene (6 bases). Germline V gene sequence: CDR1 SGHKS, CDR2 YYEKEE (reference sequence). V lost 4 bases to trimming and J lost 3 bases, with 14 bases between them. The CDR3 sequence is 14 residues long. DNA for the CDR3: TGTGCCAGCAGCGGGACTTCACGCAACTACGAGCAGTACTTC. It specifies CASSGTSRNYEQYF.

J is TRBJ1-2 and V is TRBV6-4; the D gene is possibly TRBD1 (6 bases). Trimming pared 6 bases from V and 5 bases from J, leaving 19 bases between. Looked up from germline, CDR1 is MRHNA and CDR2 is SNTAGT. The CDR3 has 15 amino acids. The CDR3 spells CASRAYSGTHYGYTF. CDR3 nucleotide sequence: TGTGCCAGCAGGGCATATTCCGGGACACATTATGGCTACACCTTC.

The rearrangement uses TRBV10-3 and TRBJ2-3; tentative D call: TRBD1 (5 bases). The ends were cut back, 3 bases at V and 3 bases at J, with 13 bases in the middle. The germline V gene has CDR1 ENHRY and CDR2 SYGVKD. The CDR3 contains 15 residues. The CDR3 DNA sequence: TGTGCCATCAGTGAACCCCAGGGTAGAACAGATACGCAGTATTTT. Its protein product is CAISEPQGRTDTQYF.

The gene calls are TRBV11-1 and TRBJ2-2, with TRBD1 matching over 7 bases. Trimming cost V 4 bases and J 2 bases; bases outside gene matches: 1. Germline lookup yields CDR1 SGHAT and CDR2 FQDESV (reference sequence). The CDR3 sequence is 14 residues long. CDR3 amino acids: CASSYRGNTGELFF. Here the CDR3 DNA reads TGTGCCAGCAGCTACAGGGGAAACACCGGGGAGCTGTTTTTT.

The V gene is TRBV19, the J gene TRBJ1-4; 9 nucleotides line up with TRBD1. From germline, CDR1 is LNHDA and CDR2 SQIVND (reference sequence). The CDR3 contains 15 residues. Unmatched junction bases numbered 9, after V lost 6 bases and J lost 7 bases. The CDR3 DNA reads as TGTGCCAGTAGACCATATACAGGGGGCGCTGAAAAACTGTTTTTT. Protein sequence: CASRPYTGGAEKLFF.